The clone carrying this T cell receptor (beta chain) was seen more than once but under ten times. Antigen specificity is unknown. This sample stems from a study of T cells after yellow fever vaccination. On the study more broadly: The SMART-Seq v4 Ultra Low Input method served to prepare the low-cell-number fractions. Points from the study as a whole: In post-booster samples, most primary-vaccination clones reappeared (about 95% CD4, 75% to 90% CD8). The secondary response was weaker, and its peak arrived faster, on day 5 versus 15.

The authors made TCR cDNA by 5'RACE template switching, adding a universal primer site and UMIs. TCRdb reprocessed the 5' RACE reads via MiXCR and lists one record per CDR3 protein. The sample shows roughly 340,000 distinct CDR3 sequences, more than 8.5% of them seen only once. This TCR came from a man younger than 35 who received the YFV17D yellow fever vaccine. Sequences were derived from PBMCs, sampled on the day of the first yellow fever vaccination.

This chain's CDR3 is CASSQTSGGTDTQYF. DNA for the CDR3: TGTGCCAGCAGCCAGACTAGCGGGGGGACAGATACGCAGTATTTT. The V and J genes are TRBV7-2 and TRBJ2-3, with TRBD2 matching over 13 bases. With V trimmed by 5 bases and J by 3 bases, 2 bases remained unmatched. Germline V lookup: CDR1 SGHTA, CDR2 FQGNSA. This CDR3 contains 15 residues.